Listed below are T cell receptor beta chains from one sample, sequenced in a study of T cell changes during pregnancy in multiple sclerosis. TCRdb keeps only in-frame clones here, not all; method: immunoSEQ multiplex PCR. The repertoire holds some 40,000 clones, with 70% to 90% as singletons. Source: CD4+ T cells from peripheral blood mononuclear cells, taken in the first trimester of pregnancy. These receptors were obtained from a female donor with multiple sclerosis, enrolled in a pregnancy study. CDR3s include the opening cysteine and the closing phenylalanine or tryptophan. D genes are given only for firm matches. Clone size is shown for a subset of rows, as once, few, many or a class of expanded clone.

d_call | clone_size | j_call | v_call | cdr3_aa | cdr3_nt
TRBD2 | . | TRBJ2-2 | TRBV27 | CASNGLGTSGKRGELFF | TGTGCCAGCAATGGCCTGGGGACTAGCGGGAAACGCGGGGAGCTGTTTTTT
. | . | TRBJ1-3 | TRBV6-5 | CASSPLQGSGNTIYF | TGTGCCAGCAGTCCCCTACAGGGATCCGGAAACACCATATATTTT
TRBD1 | . | TRBJ2-6 | TRBV7-2 | CASSSGGRLSGANVLTF | TGTGCCAGCAGCTCAGGGGGACGCCTCTCTGGGGCCAACGTCCTGACTTTC
. | . | TRBJ1-1 | TRBV5-1 | CASSQTPGATNTEAFF | TGCGCCAGCAGCCAAACTCCAGGGGCAACGAACACTGAAGCTTTCTTT
TRBD2 | . | TRBJ2-5 | TRBV29-1 | CSVEGLAGQETQYF | TGCAGCGTTGAGGGACTAGCTGGGCAAGAGACCCAGTACTTC
. | . | TRBJ2-7 | TRBV2 | CASRTGKNEQYF | TGTGCCAGCAGAACAGGGAAGAACGAGCAGTACTTC
. | . | TRBJ2-3 | TRBV10-2 | CASSRGSRGDTQYF | TGCGCCAGCAGTAGGGGGAGTAGGGGAGATACGCAGTATTTT
TRBD1 | . | TRBJ1-2 | TRBV29-1 | CSVSTGTNYGYTF | TGCAGCGTTTCGACAGGGACTAACTATGGCTACACCTTC
TRBD1 | once | TRBJ2-4 | TRBV5-4 | CASSFTGGSKNIQYF | TGTGCCAGCAGCTTTACAGGGGGCTCCAAAAACATTCAGTACTTC
TRBD2 | . | TRBJ2-2 | TRBV19 | CASSIKGLAGGQGTGELFF | TGTGCCAGTAGTATCAAGGGACTAGCGGGAGGGCAGGGCACCGGGGAGCTGTTTTTT
TRBD2 | few | TRBJ2-2 | TRBV11-2 | CASSRLAGKTGELFF | TGTGCCAGCAGCCGACTAGCGGGGAAAACCGGGGAGCTGTTTTTT
TRBD1 | . | TRBJ1-4 | TRBV18 | CASSLSRTGPEKLFF | TGTGCCAGCTCACTCTCACGGACAGGGCCTGAAAAACTGTTTTTT
TRBD1 | once | TRBJ1-4 | TRBV6-1 | CASSPRQGTNEKLFF | TGTGCCAGCAGTCCCCGACAGGGTACTAATGAAAAACTGTTTTTT
. | . | TRBJ1-1 | TRBV27 | CASSWPGGTEAFF | TGTGCCAGCAGTTGGCCGGGAGGCACTGAAGCTTTCTTT
. | . | TRBJ2-4 | TRBV4-2 | CASSPTGQVFTKNIQYF | TGTGCCAGCAGCCCCACAGGACAAGTATTCACCAAAAACATTCAGTACTTC
TRBD2 | . | TRBJ2-5 | TRBV5-1 | CASSTGGGAETQYF | TGCGCCAGCTCCACCGGGGGGGGAGCGGAGACCCAGTACTTC
. | . | TRBJ1-1 | TRBV20-1 | CSAPRGTEAFF | TGCAGTGCCCCCCGCGGGACTGAAGCTTTCTTT
. | . | TRBJ1-2 | TRBV6-1 | CASRRTAIEYGYTF | TGTGCCAGCAGGAGGACAGCCATTGAATATGGCTACACCTTC
. | . | TRBJ2-5 | TRBV5-1 | CASSPGGWVAQETQYF | TGCGCCAGCAGCCCGGGCGGGTGGGTCGCCCAAGAGACCCAGTACTTC
TRBD1 | . | TRBJ1-4 | TRBV18 | CASSPYRQGTNNNEKLFF | TGTGCCAGCTCACCCTACCGACAGGGGACGAACAATAATGAAAAACTGTTTTTT
. | few | TRBJ1-2 | TRBV5-5 | CASSLGPTEGSNYGYTF | TGTGCCAGCAGCCTGGGGCCGACAGAAGGGTCTAACTATGGCTACACCTTC
TRBD2 | . | TRBJ2-2 | TRBV9 | CASSLEPVLAGATGELFF | TGTGCCAGTTCCCTGGAACCGGTTCTAGCGGGAGCCACCGGGGAGCTGTTTTTT
TRBD1 | once | TRBJ2-2 | TRBV5-1 | CASRPQGFLLTGELFF | TGCGCCAGCAGACCACAGGGGTTTTTGTTAACCGGGGAGCTGTTTTTT
TRBD2 | . | TRBJ2-1 | TRBV5-1 | CASSLGAGAGSYNEQFF | TGCGCCAGCAGCTTGGGGGCGGGAGCAGGATCCTACAATGAGCAGTTCTTC
TRBD1 | . | TRBJ2-7 | TRBV11-2 | CASSPDRDRGEQYF | TGTGCCAGCAGCCCCGACCGAGACAGGGGCGAGCAGTACTTC
. | . | TRBJ1-5 | TRBV14 | CASSRGGAGNQPQHF | TGTGCCAGCAGCCGGGGGGGGGCTGGGAATCAGCCCCAGCATTTT
TRBD1 | . | TRBJ2-2 | TRBV7-8 | CASSVDRVLTGELFF | TGTGCCAGCAGCGTGGACAGGGTTTTAACCGGGGAGCTGTTTTTT
. | . | TRBJ2-6 | TRBV4-2 | CASSQVVRGGRGANVLTF | TGTGCCAGCAGCCAAGTGGTAAGGGGCGGAAGAGGGGCCAACGTCCTGACTTTC
. | once | TRBJ1-2 | TRBV5-1 | CASSWDPRGGYTF | TGCGCCAGCAGCTGGGACCCTCGGGGGGGCTACACCTTC
. | . | TRBJ2-1 | TRBV27 | CASSLRQTYNEQFF | TGTGCCAGCAGTTTACGACAGACTTACAATGAGCAGTTCTTC
TRBD2 | . | TRBJ2-7 | TRBV7-6 | CASSPRLRGGSYEQYF | TGTGCCAGCAGCCCAAGACTGCGCGGGGGCTCCTACGAGCAGTACTTC
. | . | TRBJ2-2 | TRBV15 | CATSKTGEGGELFF | TGTGCCACCAGCAAGACAGGGGAGGGCGGGGAGCTGTTTTTT
. | once | TRBJ1-1 | TRBV7-2 | CASSLPRDTEAFF | TGTGCCAGCAGCTTACCGAGGGACACTGAAGCTTTCTTT
TRBD2 | . | TRBJ2-2 | TRBV11-2 | CASTNSGRARTGELFF | TGTGCCAGCACAAATAGCGGGAGGGCCAGGACCGGGGAGCTGTTTTTT
. | few | TRBJ1-1 | TRBV6-5 | CASRVVGSTEAFF | TGTGCCAGCAGGGTTGTGGGGAGCACTGAAGCTTTCTTT
. | . | TRBJ1-1 | TRBV5-1 | CASSLAAGNTEAFF | TGCGCCAGCAGCTTGGCCGCGGGGAACACTGAAGCTTTCTTT
. | . | TRBJ1-2 | TRBV27 | CASSFNPSGGYTF | TGTGCCAGCAGTTTTAACCCCTCGGGTGGCTACACCTTC
TRBD1 | . | TRBJ1-3 | TRBV5-1 | CASSLPTGTVGNTIYF | TGCGCCAGCAGCCTGCCAACCGGGACAGTCGGAAACACCATATATTTT
TRBD2 | . | TRBJ2-1 | TRBV7-6 | CASSLGGLSGSWVEQFF | TGTGCCAGCAGCTTAGGCGGGCTTAGCGGGAGTTGGGTTGAGCAGTTCTTC
. | . | TRBJ1-2 | TRBV28 | CASSGLLAGGYTF | TGTGCCAGCTCGGGGCTACTAGCGGGTGGCTACACCTTC
. | . | TRBJ2-5 | TRBV4-1 | CASSQVDERETQYF | TGCGCCAGCAGCCAAGTAGATGAGCGGGAGACCCAGTACTTC
TRBD1 | . | TRBJ2-5 | TRBV19 | CASSIGNRGMETQYF | TGTGCCAGTAGTATAGGTAACAGGGGAATGGAGACCCAGTACTTC
TRBD1 | . | TRBJ1-4 | TRBV19 | CASSPLTGGYEKLFF | TGTGCCAGTAGTCCCCTAACAGGGGGCTACGAAAAACTGTTTTTT
TRBD1 | . | TRBJ1-5 | TRBV6-4 | CASSDPYRDRVFAGPDQPQHF | TGTGCCAGCAGTGACCCTTACCGGGACAGGGTGTTCGCGGGACCCGATCAGCCCCAGCATTTT
. | . | TRBJ1-5 | TRBV30 | CAWSRSNQPQHF | TGTGCCTGGAGTCGTAGCAATCAGCCCCAGCATTTT